The present T cell receptor beta chain was sequenced within a study of T-cell memory formation after mild COVID-19. Constant-segment primers and 5'RACE yielded cDNA libraries for TCR alpha and TCR beta, each carrying sample barcodes and UMIs. TCRdb independently ran MiXCR on the 5' RACE reads; one entry per CDR3 protein. The profile shows approximately 400,000 distinct CDR3 sequences, more than 20% of them singletons. CDR1 is LGHNA, CDR2 YNFKEQ, per germline. Trimming shortened V by 4 bases and J by 0 bases, and 12 bases separated the two germline ends. The CDR3 has 15 residues. General study findings and limits: Pre-infection memory contained some responding clones, which suggested that cross-reactive memory had joined. The study found contracting CD4+ clones mainly in CM and EM and contracting CD8+ clones in EMRA. SARS-CoV-2 specificity of second-wave clones peaking day 37 was unconfirmed.

This clonotype is a singleton in its sample. The antigen is unknown. The sequencing input was PBMCs or a T cell subset sorted from them (not recorded which). This rearrangement joins TRBV4-2 to TRBJ1-1; D gene unclear. This receptor was identified in an adult woman who had mild COVID-19 (a few samples of this study predate the infection). Cell type and time point are not known. CDR3 coding DNA: TGTGCCAGCAGCCTGGAGGGTCCAGTGAACACTGAAGCTTTCTTT. This encodes CASSLEGPVNTEAFF.